Given below is one TCR beta chain in context. Antigen unknown. The length of the CDR3 is 14 residues. The V end was cut by 5 bases, the J end by 4 bases, with 14 bases between. Germline V lookup: CDR1 LNHNV, CDR2 YYDKDF (reference sequence). The assay was immunoSEQ multiplex PCR, and TCRdb's table has in-frame clones only and misses some. The sample includes more than 110,000 clones, over 90% of them seen just once. This entry belongs to a study of T cell responses to AZD1222 COVID-19 vaccine. Notes on the study in general: White British ancestry dominated among donors, who included more females, and clonal diversity was possibly underestimated.

The sequence was obtained from an adult in good health. This chain uses TRBV15 with TRBJ1-1, with unresolved D. The source material was peripheral blood, sampled on day 0 of AZD1222 vaccination. The CDR3 nucleotides are TGTGCCACCAGCTATGGACTGGGTGGCACTGAAGCTTTCTTT. Translating it yields CATSYGLGGTEAFF.